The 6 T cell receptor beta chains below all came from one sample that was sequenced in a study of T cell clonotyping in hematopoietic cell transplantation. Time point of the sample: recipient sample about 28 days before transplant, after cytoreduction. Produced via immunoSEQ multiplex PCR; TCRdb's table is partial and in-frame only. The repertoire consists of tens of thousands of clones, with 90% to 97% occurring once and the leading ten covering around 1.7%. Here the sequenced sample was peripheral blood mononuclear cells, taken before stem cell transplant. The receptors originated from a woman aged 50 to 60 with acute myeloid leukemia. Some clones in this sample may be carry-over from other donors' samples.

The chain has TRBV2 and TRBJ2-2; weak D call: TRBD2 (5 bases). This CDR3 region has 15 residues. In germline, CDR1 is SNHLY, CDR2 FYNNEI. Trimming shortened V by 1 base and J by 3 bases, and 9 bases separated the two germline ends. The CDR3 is CASSEDGIDTGELFF. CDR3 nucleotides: TGTGCCAGCAGTGAAGACGGGATTGACACCGGGGAGCTGTTTTTT.

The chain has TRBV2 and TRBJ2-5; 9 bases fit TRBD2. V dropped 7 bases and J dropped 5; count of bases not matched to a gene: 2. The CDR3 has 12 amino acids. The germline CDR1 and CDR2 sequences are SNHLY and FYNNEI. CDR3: CASTGLAETQYF. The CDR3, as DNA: TGTGCCAGCACGGGACTAGCCGAGACCCAGTACTTC. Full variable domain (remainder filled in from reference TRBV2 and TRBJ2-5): EPEVTQTPSHQVTQMGQEVILRCVPISNHLYFYWYRQILGQKVEFLVSFYNNEISEKSEIFDDQFSVERPDGSNFTLKIRSTKLEDSAMYFCASTGLAETQYFGPGTRLLVL.

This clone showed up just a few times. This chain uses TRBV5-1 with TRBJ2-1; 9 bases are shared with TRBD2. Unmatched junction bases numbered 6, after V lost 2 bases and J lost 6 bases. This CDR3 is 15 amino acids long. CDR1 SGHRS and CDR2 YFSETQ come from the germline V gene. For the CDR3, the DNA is TGCGCCAGCAGCTTAAAACTAGCGGGTTTCAATGAGCAGTTCTTC. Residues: CASSLKLAGFNEQFF.

The CDR3, as DNA: TGTGCCAGCAGTCAGACTAGCGGGGGGTCCATTTCCGAGCAGTTCTTC. It codes for CASSQTSGGSISEQFF. The chain joins TRBV2 to TRBJ2-1; TRBD2 matches 13 bases. This CDR3 contains 16 residues. Germline CDR1 SNHLY, CDR2 FYNNEI. V trimming: 5 bases; J trimming: 10 bases; junction bases outside the gene matches: 11.

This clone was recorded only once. The DNA of the CDR3 is TGTGCCAGCAGTTACTCAACGGGAGAGGATGGCTACACCTTC. The encoded protein is CASSYSTGEDGYTF. The chain combines TRBV6-5 with TRBJ1-2; no clear D gene. Trimming stripped 0 bases from V and 6 bases from J, with 11 bases between. Per the germline V gene, CDR1 is MNHEY and CDR2 is SVGAGI. This CDR3 region has 14 residues.

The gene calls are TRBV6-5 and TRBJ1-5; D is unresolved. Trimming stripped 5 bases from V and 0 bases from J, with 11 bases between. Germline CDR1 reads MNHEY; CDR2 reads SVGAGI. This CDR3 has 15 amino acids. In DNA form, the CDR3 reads TGTGCCAGCAGTGGCATCCGGGATAGCAATCAGCCCCAGCATTTT. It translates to CASSGIRDSNQPQHF.